Listed below are T cell receptor beta chains from one sample, sequenced in a study of T cell responses to AZD1222 COVID-19 vaccine. Assay used: immunoSEQ multiplex PCR; TCRdb lists only in-frame clones, some missing. The sample has roughly 70,000 clones, around 86% seen once. Sample: peripheral blood, taken on day 0 of AZD1222 vaccination. The receptors here all came from an adult in good health. Both conserved end residues are part of each CDR3. The order of the fields is D gene, V gene, J gene, clone size, CDR3 protein, CDR3 DNA. D genes are given only for firm matches. Size is stated for part of the rows, as once, few or many counts, or as a class when the clone is expanded.

d_call: .
v_call: TRBV19
j_call: TRBJ1-5
clone_size: once
cdr3_aa: CASRRRGNNQPQHF
cdr3_nt: TGTGCCAGTAGAAGGAGGGGGAACAATCAGCCCCAGCATTTT

d_call: .
v_call: TRBV4-1
j_call: TRBJ1-3
clone_size: .
cdr3_aa: CASNRGNTIYF
cdr3_nt: TGCGCCAGCAACCGGGGAAACACCATATATTTT

d_call: .
v_call: TRBV19
j_call: TRBJ2-2
clone_size: .
cdr3_aa: CASSLDGNTGELFF
cdr3_nt: TGTGCCAGTAGTTTAGACGGTAACACCGGGGAGCTGTTTTTT

d_call: .
v_call: TRBV7-3
j_call: TRBJ2-1
clone_size: .
cdr3_aa: CASSLGDQMSREQFF
cdr3_nt: TGTGCCAGCAGCTTAGGGGATCAGATGAGTCGTGAGCAGTTCTTC

d_call: .
v_call: TRBV19
j_call: TRBJ1-1
clone_size: .
cdr3_aa: CASSIRGGANTEAFF
cdr3_nt: TGTGCCAGTAGTATACGAGGGGGGGCGAACACTGAAGCTTTCTTT

d_call: TRBD2
v_call: TRBV2
j_call: TRBJ2-1
clone_size: .
cdr3_aa: CASSAGGYNEQFF
cdr3_nt: TGTGCCAGCAGTGCGGGGGGCTACAATGAGCAGTTCTTC

d_call: .
v_call: TRBV7-3
j_call: TRBJ2-1
clone_size: .
cdr3_aa: CASSLYSNNEQFF
cdr3_nt: TGTGCCAGCAGCTTGTACAGTAACAATGAGCAGTTCTTC

d_call: .
v_call: TRBV7-8
j_call: TRBJ2-3
clone_size: .
cdr3_aa: CASSELSIPTDTQYF
cdr3_nt: TGTGCCAGCAGCGAACTTAGCATTCCAACAGATACGCAGTATTTT

d_call: .
v_call: TRBV6-6
j_call: TRBJ1-1
clone_size: .
cdr3_aa: CASTRDGRNTEAFF
cdr3_nt: TGTGCCAGCACCCGCGACGGACGCAACACTGAAGCTTTCTTT

d_call: TRBD1
v_call: TRBV28
j_call: TRBJ1-5
clone_size: .
cdr3_aa: CASSSHGTGVYQPQHF
cdr3_nt: TGTGCCAGCAGCTCTCACGGGACAGGGGTTTATCAGCCCCAGCATTTT

d_call: .
v_call: TRBV7-8
j_call: TRBJ1-3
clone_size: .
cdr3_aa: CASSHSSGNTIYF
cdr3_nt: TGTGCCAGCAGTCATTCCTCTGGAAACACCATATATTTT

d_call: TRBD2
v_call: TRBV9
j_call: TRBJ2-5
clone_size: once
cdr3_aa: CASSDPSGTGISGRASETQYF
cdr3_nt: TGTGCCAGCAGCGATCCCTCCGGGACAGGGATTAGCGGGAGGGCCTCGGAGACCCAGTACTTC

d_call: .
v_call: TRBV14
j_call: TRBJ2-1
clone_size: .
cdr3_aa: CASSQTPGRNYNEQFF
cdr3_nt: TGTGCCAGCAGCCAAACTCCGGGACGGAACTACAATGAGCAGTTCTTC

d_call: .
v_call: TRBV19
j_call: TRBJ1-1
clone_size: .
cdr3_aa: CASSIDFGQKEAFF
cdr3_nt: TGTGCCAGTAGTATAGATTTTGGACAAAAAGAAGCTTTCTTT

d_call: TRBD1
v_call: TRBV5-4
j_call: TRBJ2-2
clone_size: once
cdr3_aa: CASSPGTGYTGELFF
cdr3_nt: TGTGCCAGCAGCCCTGGGACAGGTTACACCGGGGAGCTGTTTTTT

d_call: .
v_call: TRBV6-5
j_call: TRBJ2-7
clone_size: .
cdr3_aa: CASRNGPHSEQYF
cdr3_nt: TGTGCCAGCAGAAACGGACCGCACTCCGAGCAGTACTTC

d_call: TRBD1
v_call: TRBV11-2
j_call: TRBJ2-7
clone_size: .
cdr3_aa: CASSSRGLGQYF
cdr3_nt: TGTGCCAGCAGCTCCAGGGGGCTCGGGCAGTACTTC

d_call: .
v_call: TRBV7-2
j_call: TRBJ2-7
clone_size: .
cdr3_aa: CASSLAPGQSYEQYF
cdr3_nt: TGTGCCAGCAGCTTAGCCCCCGGGCAGTCCTACGAGCAGTACTTC

d_call: TRBD1
v_call: TRBV5-8
j_call: TRBJ2-7
clone_size: .
cdr3_aa: CASSLAGQGFYEQYF
cdr3_nt: TGTGCCAGCAGCTTGGCCGGACAGGGGTTTTACGAGCAGTACTTC

d_call: .
v_call: TRBV19
j_call: TRBJ2-1
clone_size: once
cdr3_aa: CASSVDTSSYNEQFF
cdr3_nt: TGTGCCAGTAGTGTAGACACGAGCTCCTACAATGAGCAGTTCTTC

d_call: .
v_call: TRBV19
j_call: TRBJ2-7
clone_size: few
cdr3_aa: CASSTEDSGSYEQYF
cdr3_nt: TGTGCCAGTAGTACAGAGGATTCGGGCTCCTACGAGCAGTACTTC

d_call: .
v_call: TRBV28
j_call: TRBJ1-2
clone_size: .
cdr3_aa: CAITTGTVYGYTF
cdr3_nt: TGTGCCATTACGACAGGAACGGTCTATGGCTACACCTTC

d_call: TRBD2
v_call: TRBV5-3
j_call: TRBJ2-2
clone_size: .
cdr3_aa: CARSSILAGVNTGELFF
cdr3_nt: TGTGCCAGAAGCTCTATCTTAGCGGGAGTGAACACCGGGGAGCTGTTTTTT

d_call: .
v_call: TRBV9
j_call: TRBJ1-4
clone_size: .
cdr3_aa: CASSPSQGTEKLFF
cdr3_nt: TGTGCCAGCTCCCCATCTCAGGGGACGGAAAAACTGTTTTTT

d_call: .
v_call: TRBV3-1/TRBV3-2
j_call: TRBJ1-1
clone_size: .
cdr3_aa: CASSLGDRRSEAFF
cdr3_nt: TGTGCCAGCAGCCTGGGCGACAGGAGGTCTGAAGCTTTCTTT

d_call: .
v_call: TRBV2
j_call: TRBJ1-1
clone_size: .
cdr3_aa: CASSVLSNTEAFF
cdr3_nt: TGTGCCAGCAGTGTATTGTCGAACACTGAAGCTTTCTTT

d_call: .
v_call: TRBV5-6
j_call: TRBJ1-6
clone_size: .
cdr3_aa: CASSSSTGLDSSYNSPLHF
cdr3_nt: TGTGCCAGCAGTTCCTCGACAGGCCTGGATAGCTCCTATAATTCACCCCTCCACTTT

d_call: .
v_call: TRBV3-1/TRBV3-2
j_call: TRBJ1-3
clone_size: .
cdr3_aa: CAGRGVSGNTIYF
cdr3_nt: TGTGCCGGACGGGGGGTATCTGGAAACACCATATATTTT